Listed here is a single T cell receptor beta chain. What it recognizes is unknown. Produced via immunoSEQ multiplex PCR; TCRdb's table is partial and in-frame only. The top ten clones hold 0.91% of a sample with more than 140,000 clones, approximately 93% of them seen once. This specimen belongs to a study of T cell responses to AZD1222 COVID-19 vaccine. Study results and caveats: Just a handful of AZD1222 recipients tested seropositive at baseline. White British ancestry dominated among donors, who included more females, and clonal diversity was possibly underestimated. Spike-specific TCR depth and breadth grew after two AZD1222 doses. Reports say nearly half of spike-specific TCRs go after unmutated variant regions.

CDR3 length: 16 amino acids. The chain recombines TRBV21-1 with TRBJ1-2; the DNA was not used to check the table's D call, TRBD1. TRBV21-1 is a pseudogene locus. This specimen consisted of peripheral blood, obtained on day 0 of MenACWY control vaccination. The sequence derives from an adult in good health. This CDR3 is CASYRPLQGADYGYTF. The CDR3 region has the DNA TGTGCCAGCTATCGGCCCCTACAGGGGGCAGACTATGGCTACACCTTC.